These T cell receptor beta chains were read from a single sample in a study. MiXCR was run by TCRdb on the 5' RACE reads, yielding one entry per CDR3 protein. The table has over 25,000 distinct CDR3 sequences, roughly 27% seen once. The sequenced sample consisted of tumor-infiltrating Tregs sorted from the breast tumor. Receptor source: a female donor with breast cancer. Each CDR3 is given with its conserved first and last residue. A D gene is named only where the DNA matches it firmly.

v_gene: TRBV7-3
len: 15
d_gene: NA
CDR3aa: CASSLYPRGGTEAFF

v_gene: TRBV7-2
len: 14
d_gene: NA
CDR3aa: CASSSNRVAYEQYF

v_gene: TRBV12-3/TRBV12-4
len: 16
d_gene: TRBD1
CDR3aa: CASSFGAHRGNYGYTF

v_gene: TRBV6-5
len: 14
d_gene: TRBD1
CDR3aa: CASSYVGQDNEQFF

v_gene: TRBV24-1
len: 16
d_gene: TRBD1
CDR3aa: CATRGPGTETYNEQFF

v_gene: TRBV11-3
len: 15
d_gene: NA
CDR3aa: CASSLGGRGGNEQFF

v_gene: TRBV5-5
len: 15
d_gene: TRBD1
CDR3aa: CASSWTGTDQETQYF

v_gene: TRBV29-1
len: 14
d_gene: TRBD2
CDR3aa: CCVVALAGHNEQFF

v_gene: TRBV6-5
len: 14
d_gene: NA
CDR3aa: CASSYRDSFYEQYF

v_gene: TRBV28
len: 18
d_gene: TRBD1
CDR3aa: CASSFWVTGQGKISPLHF

v_gene: TRBV20-1
len: 15
d_gene: TRBD2
CDR3aa: CCASVAGVTYNEQFF

v_gene: TRBV6-1
len: 13
d_gene: NA
CDR3aa: CASRGAGTNIQYF

v_gene: TRBV20-1
len: 14
d_gene: TRBD2
CDR3aa: CSARDPAGGREQYF

v_gene: TRBV6-5
len: 13
d_gene: NA
CDR3aa: CASSTTGRNEQFF

v_gene: TRBV2
len: 12
d_gene: NA
CDR3aa: CASRSGPYEQYF

v_gene: TRBV20-1
len: 12
d_gene: NA
CDR3aa: CSANLDTTEAFF

v_gene: TRBV20-1
len: 16
d_gene: NA
CDR3aa: CSARGAGTGTRGEQYF

v_gene: TRBV5-1
len: 16
d_gene: NA
CDR3aa: CASSLGVGGLNTEAFF

v_gene: TRBV6-5
len: 15
d_gene: TRBD1
CDR3aa: CASRTGTGAHYVFTF

v_gene: TRBV6-6
len: 16
d_gene: TRBD1
CDR3aa: CASRPVGRGQLDEQFF

v_gene: TRBV20-1
len: 12
d_gene: NA
CDR3aa: CSLERERTEAFF

v_gene: TRBV4-2
len: 15
d_gene: TRBD2
CDR3aa: CASSQGTSGNYEQYF

v_gene: TRBV6-6
len: 17
d_gene: TRBD1
CDR3aa: CASSNKPGQGPNSPLHF

v_gene: TRBV5-6
len: 15
d_gene: NA
CDR3aa: CASSLYGGGANVLTF

v_gene: TRBV7-6
len: 16
d_gene: TRBD1
CDR3aa: CASRRDRGGPHNEQFF

v_gene: TRBV7-2
len: 15
d_gene: TRBD1
CDR3aa: CASSTIHRGNTEAFF

v_gene: TRBV12-3/TRBV12-4
len: 15
d_gene: NA
CDR3aa: CASSPGAEGWETQYF

v_gene: TRBV6-6
len: 13
d_gene: NA
CDR3aa: CASSYSTVVEQFF

v_gene: TRBV6-1
len: 15
d_gene: TRBD2
CDR3aa: CASSESQAGEDEQFF

v_gene: TRBV29-1
len: 13
d_gene: NA
CDR3aa: CSARSSYNSPLHF

v_gene: TRBV6-1
len: 15
d_gene: TRBD2
CDR3aa: CASTAGGPRGNEQFF

v_gene: TRBV12-3/TRBV12-4
len: 15
d_gene: NA
CDR3aa: CASSPRRPDNQPQHF

v_gene: TRBV20-1
len: 12
d_gene: NA
CDR3aa: CSAYAGRDEQFF

v_gene: TRBV12-3/TRBV12-4
len: 15
d_gene: TRBD1
CDR3aa: CASSLVTGGNSPLHF

v_gene: TRBV6-6
len: 12
d_gene: NA
CDR3aa: CASSYPASEAFF

v_gene: TRBV9
len: 16
d_gene: NA
CDR3aa: CASSPRAGSSYNERFF

v_gene: TRBV4-1
len: 15
d_gene: NA
CDR3aa: CASSQVRGFRDEQFF

v_gene: TRBV6-5
len: 16
d_gene: TRBD1
CDR3aa: CASRTTTGSQGDEQFF

v_gene: TRBV29-1
len: 14
d_gene: NA
CDR3aa: CSVEDLGWNTEAFF

v_gene: TRBV30
len: 11
d_gene: NA
CDR3aa: CAWSLVNGYTF

v_gene: TRBV7-2
len: 15
d_gene: NA
CDR3aa: CASSLAGMSNQPQHF

v_gene: TRBV2
len: 13
d_gene: TRBD2
CDR3aa: CASGLAGVNEQFF

v_gene: TRBV12-3/TRBV12-4
len: 15
d_gene: NA
CDR3aa: CASSYPGVAADTQYF

v_gene: TRBV7-9
len: 14
d_gene: NA
CDR3aa: CASSISAASEKLFF

v_gene: TRBV19
len: 11
d_gene: NA
CDR3aa: CASSNGWPQHF

v_gene: TRBV6-5
len: 13
d_gene: NA
CDR3aa: CASSIQGFYGYTF

v_gene: TRBV12-3/TRBV12-4
len: 13
d_gene: NA
CDR3aa: CASSVTSYNEQFF